Listed below are T cell receptor beta chains from one sample, sequenced in a study of T cell responses to AZD1222 COVID-19 vaccine. Method: immunoSEQ multiplex PCR; TCRdb's copy keeps in-frame clones and lacks some. Of approximately 140,000 clones listed, roughly 90% are singletons. The starting material was peripheral blood, obtained on day 0 of AZD1222 vaccination. Every receptor here comes from an adult in good health. Each CDR3 is given with its conserved first and last residue. The order of the fields is CDR3 DNA, CDR3 protein, J gene, V gene, D gene, clone size. The D gene is left open where the match is weak. Only part of the rows carry a size: once, few, many, or a class if the clone is expanded.

TGTGCCAGCAGCTTAGGGCGGGAGATCGTTAGTGAGCAGTTCTTC CASSLGREIVSEQFF TRBJ2-1 TRBV7-2 TRBD2 NA
TGTGCCACCAGTGATTCCGGGAGCCCGGACGAGCAGTACTTC CATSDSGSPDEQYF TRBJ2-7 TRBV24-1 NA NA
TGTGCCAGCAGCCAGACCAAATTGGGAAAACTGTTTTTT CASSQTKLGKLFF TRBJ1-4 TRBV3-1/TRBV3-2 NA NA
TGCGCCAGCAGCCAAGAAGGGGGGACACTGAACACCGGGGAGCTGTTTTTT CASSQEGGTLNTGELFF TRBJ2-2 TRBV4-3 NA NA
TGTGCCAGCAGAATGAGCGGCCACCCAGCCTACGAGCAGTACTTC CASRMSGHPAYEQYF TRBJ2-7 TRBV27 NA NA
TGTGCCAGCAGTGAGAACAGCAACTCTGGAAACACCATATATTTT CASSENSNSGNTIYF TRBJ1-3 TRBV2 NA NA
TGTGCCAGCAGGAGCTATGTGACCACTGAAGCTTTCTTT CASRSYVTTEAFF TRBJ1-1 TRBV6-1 NA NA
TGTGCCAGTAGTCCTTTATCGAAGCGGACTAGCACAGATACGCAGTATTTT CASSPLSKRTSTDTQYF TRBJ2-3 TRBV19 NA NA
TGCGCCAGCACCGCCGGGACTAGCGGTAATGAGCAGTTCTTC CASTAGTSGNEQFF TRBJ2-1 TRBV5-1 TRBD2 NA
TGTGCCAGCAGCCCCCGGGACCCATCCGGGGGATCTGAAGCTTTCTTT CASSPRDPSGGSEAFF TRBJ1-1 TRBV7-9 NA NA
TGTGCCAGCTCAATCCGGGACGGAGACGGTAACTACACCTTC CASSIRDGDGNYTF TRBJ1-2 TRBV18 NA NA
TGTGCCAGCAGTGAAAGGGGGAAATCACCCCTCCACTTT CASSERGKSPLHF TRBJ1-6 TRBV6-1 NA NA
TGTGCCAGCAGCCTTTTACAGGACGACTATGGCTACACCTTC CASSLLQDDYGYTF TRBJ1-2 TRBV4-2 NA NA
TGTGCCAGTAGTATAGATCTCGGGACTAGCGGAAACAATGAGCAGTTCTTC CASSIDLGTSGNNEQFF TRBJ2-1 TRBV19 TRBD2 NA
TGTGCCAGCAGCCACCCAGGGATCACTAACTATGGCTACACCTTC CASSHPGITNYGYTF TRBJ1-2 TRBV3-1/TRBV3-2 NA NA
TGTGCCAGCAGCTTAGAGGCAGGTTACTATAATTCACCCCTCCACTTT CASSLEAGYYNSPLHF TRBJ1-6 TRBV7-2 NA NA
TGTGCCAGCAGCTTCGGTGGGAGCTCCTACGAGCAGTACTTC CASSFGGSSYEQYF TRBJ2-7 TRBV14 NA few
TGTGCCAGCAGTTTCTCCCAGGGGTTCCACGAGCAGTACTTC CASSFSQGFHEQYF TRBJ2-7 TRBV27 NA NA
TGCAGCGTCGCCCAAAGACAGTCCTCCTACGAGCAGTACTTC CSVAQRQSSYEQYF TRBJ2-7 TRBV29-1 NA NA
TGTGCCAGCAGCGCAGATCTCACAGATACGCAGTATTTT CASSADLTDTQYF TRBJ2-3 TRBV28 NA NA
TGCGCCAGCACCCGAGGGGGCAGGGGCGGCGAAGAGACCCAGTACTTC CASTRGGRGGEETQYF TRBJ2-5 TRBV10-1 TRBD1 NA
TGTGCCAGCTCACCACCTACAGGGTGGGAGACCCAGTACTTC CASSPPTGWETQYF TRBJ2-5 TRBV18 NA NA
TGTGCCAGCAGCTCGAGACTAGCGGGGGCCCCCACAGATACGCAGTATTTT CASSSRLAGAPTDTQYF TRBJ2-3 TRBV11-2 TRBD2 NA
TGTGCCAGCAGCGCCCTTGGGGAGCAGTTCTTC CASSALGEQFF TRBJ2-1 TRBV9 NA NA
TGTGCCACCAGTGATCTACAGGAGCATGAGCAGTTCTTC CATSDLQEHEQFF TRBJ2-1 TRBV24-1 NA few
TGTGCCAGCAGCAGAAGGCCGAACCTAATGAACACTGAAGCTTTCTTT CASSRRPNLMNTEAFF TRBJ1-1 TRBV9 NA NA
TGTGCCGGCCAGGGGGGCACCGGGGAGCTGTTTTTT CAGQGGTGELFF TRBJ2-2 TRBV9 NA NA
TGTGCCAGCAACCCGGGTCCTAGCTCCTACGAGCAGTACTTC CASNPGPSSYEQYF TRBJ2-7 TRBV28 NA NA
TGCAGCGTTGATTTGCAACAAGAGACCCAGTACTTC CSVDLQQETQYF TRBJ2-5 TRBV29-1 NA NA
TGTGCCAGCAGTGTGGCAGGGGGGCGCAATGAGCAGTTCTTC CASSVAGGRNEQFF TRBJ2-1 TRBV6-4 NA once
TGTGCCAGCAGTTACTCGAACGGGCGCGGAAACACCATATATTTT CASSYSNGRGNTIYF TRBJ1-3 TRBV6-5 NA NA
TGTGCCTGGAGGGAACTAGCGGGAGAGGTAGGGCAGTACTTC CAWRELAGEVGQYF TRBJ2-7 TRBV30 TRBD2 once
TGCGCCAGCAGCCTGGGACAGGGGACATCCTACAATGAGCAGTTCTTC CASSLGQGTSYNEQFF TRBJ2-1 TRBV5-1 TRBD1 NA
TGTGCCATCGGTAGGGGCGGAGACCAGCCCCAGCATTTT CAIGRGGDQPQHF TRBJ1-5 TRBV10-3 NA NA
TGTGCCAGCAGACGAAGGGGTACACTGCGCGCTTCCTACGAGCAGTACTTC CASRRRGTLRASYEQYF TRBJ2-7 TRBV2 NA NA
TGCAGTGCTAGTATCGGGAACACTGAAGCTTTCTTT CSASIGNTEAFF TRBJ1-1 TRBV20-1 NA NA
TGCGCCAGCAAGAACAGGCCGGGACAGGGAACAGGTCCTCTCTACGAGCAGTACTTC CASKNRPGQGTGPLYEQYF TRBJ2-7 TRBV10-1 TRBD1 NA
TGTGCCAGCAGTGATCTCCGACAGGGAAATGAGCAGTTCTTC CASSDLRQGNEQFF TRBJ2-1 TRBV6-1 TRBD1 NA
TGTGCCAGCAGCTCATCCGGGACTACCTCCTACAATGAGCAGTTCTTC CASSSSGTTSYNEQFF TRBJ2-1 TRBV7-3 TRBD2 NA
TGTGCCAGTAGTATAGATCGGGAGTGGGGCCAGCCCCAGCATTTT CASSIDREWGQPQHF TRBJ1-5 TRBV19 NA NA
TGTGCCAGTACCCTGGGGTGGGTTAGCAATCAGCCCCAGCATTTT CASTLGWVSNQPQHF TRBJ1-5 TRBV19 NA NA
TGTGCCAGTAGTATTAATAAGGGACGTAATGAAAAACTGTTTTTT CASSINKGRNEKLFF TRBJ1-4 TRBV19 NA NA
TGCGCCAGCAGCCAATTGCTAGAAGGGGGGGAGTTCTTC CASSQLLEGGEFF TRBJ2-1 TRBV4-3 NA few
TGCGCCAGCAGCCAAGGGCATAGCGGGGGGATCGGCATTCAGTACTTC CASSQGHSGGIGIQYF TRBJ2-4 TRBV4-1 TRBD2 NA
TGTGCCATCAGTGAGAAAACAGGGACCTACACTGAAGCTTTCTTT CAISEKTGTYTEAFF TRBJ1-1 TRBV10-3 NA NA
TGTGCCATCAGCCCAAACCGGGACAGGGCCTCTGGGGCCAACGTCCTGACTTTC CAISPNRDRASGANVLTF TRBJ2-6 TRBV10-3 TRBD1 NA
TGTGCCACCAGTGATGGGACAGATCTGAACACTGAAGCTTTCTTT CATSDGTDLNTEAFF TRBJ1-1 TRBV24-1 TRBD1 few
TGTGCCAGCAGCCCCGCAGGGTATGGCAATCAGCCCCAGCATTTT CASSPAGYGNQPQHF TRBJ1-5 TRBV7-2 NA NA
TGTGCCAGCAGCCCGAGGACTAGCGTGGATGAGCAGTTCTTC CASSPRTSVDEQFF TRBJ2-1 TRBV7-9 TRBD2 NA
TGTGCCAGCAGCTTCCAGGACCTGAACACTGAAGCTTTCTTT CASSFQDLNTEAFF TRBJ1-1 TRBV11-2 NA few
TGTGCCAGCAGTTTAGACAGGGCTGGAAACACCATATATTTT CASSLDRAGNTIYF TRBJ1-3 TRBV2 TRBD1 NA
TGTGCCAGCAGCCCGGCCCCCGATCAGGCTTTCTTT CASSPAPDQAFF TRBJ1-1 TRBV12-3/TRBV12-4 NA NA
TGTGCCAGCAATGGACACACTAGCACAGATACGCAGTATTTT CASNGHTSTDTQYF TRBJ2-3 TRBV2 NA NA
TGTGCCAGCATTCAAACCACTGCGAACACCGGGGAGCTGTTTTTT CASIQTTANTGELFF TRBJ2-2 TRBV28 NA NA
TGTGCCAGTAGTCCCGCGGGGCCCCAGCATTTT CASSPAGPQHF TRBJ1-5 TRBV19 NA NA
TGTGCTAGTGGTTTGGTAGAGGGGCAGTTCTTC CASGLVEGQFF TRBJ2-1 TRBV12-5 NA NA
TGTGCCAGCAGCGCAAGAACAGGGATAGGCGGAAACACCATATATTTT CASSARTGIGGNTIYF TRBJ1-3 TRBV9 NA NA